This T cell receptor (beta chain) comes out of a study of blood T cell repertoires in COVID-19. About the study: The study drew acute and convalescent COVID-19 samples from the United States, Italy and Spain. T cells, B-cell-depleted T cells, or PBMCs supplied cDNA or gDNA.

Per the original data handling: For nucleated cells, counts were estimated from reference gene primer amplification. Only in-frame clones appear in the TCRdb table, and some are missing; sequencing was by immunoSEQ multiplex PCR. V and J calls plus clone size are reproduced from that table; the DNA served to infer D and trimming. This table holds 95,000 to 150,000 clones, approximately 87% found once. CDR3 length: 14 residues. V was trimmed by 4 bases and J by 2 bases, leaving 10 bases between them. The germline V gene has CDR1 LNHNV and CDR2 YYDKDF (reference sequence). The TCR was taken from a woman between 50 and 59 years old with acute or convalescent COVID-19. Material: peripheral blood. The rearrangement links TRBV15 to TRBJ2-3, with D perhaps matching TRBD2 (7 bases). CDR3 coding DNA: TGTGCCACCAGCATCGGGGGGCCCACAGATACGCAGTATTTT. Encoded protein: CATSIGGPTDTQYF.